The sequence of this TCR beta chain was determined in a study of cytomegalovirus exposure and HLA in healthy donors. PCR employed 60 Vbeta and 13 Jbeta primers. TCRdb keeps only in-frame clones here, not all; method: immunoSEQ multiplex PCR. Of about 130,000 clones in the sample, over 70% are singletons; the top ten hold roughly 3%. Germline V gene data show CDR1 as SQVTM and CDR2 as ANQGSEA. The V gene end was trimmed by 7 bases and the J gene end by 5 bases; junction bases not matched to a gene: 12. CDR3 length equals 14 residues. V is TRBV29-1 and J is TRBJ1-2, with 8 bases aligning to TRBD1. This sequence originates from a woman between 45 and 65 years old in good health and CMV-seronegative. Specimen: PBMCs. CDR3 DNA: TGCAGCGGCGAAGACAGGGGCAACCCTTATGGCTACACCTTC. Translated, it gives CSGEDRGNPYGYTF.